This entry lists 8 T cell receptor beta chains sequenced from one sample in a study of shared clonotypes between healthy human individuals. Measured with immunoSEQ multiplex PCR; TCRdb has only the in-frame clones, and not every one. Among approximately 2.3 million clones listed, about 92% were seen once. The sample comprised naive CD4+ T cells from PBMCs. The subset was: CD45RA+ positively selected. These receptors were obtained from a man between 18 and 35 years old in good health. Some clones in this sample may be carry-over from other donors' samples.

Points on this clone: This CDR3 is also generated by other DNA sequences in the sample. CDR3 in amino acids: CASSPELQETQYF. DNA for the CDR3: TGTGCCAGCTCACCGGAGCTCCAAGAGACCCAGTACTTC. The chain recombines TRBV18 with TRBJ2-5; D remains ambiguous. Germline CDR1 reads KGHSH; CDR2 reads LQKENI. The V and J ends lost 3 bases and 1 base respectively, with 6 bases between them. CDR3 length: 13 residues.

This chain uses TRBV5-6 with TRBJ1-3; 8 bases are shared with TRBD1. CDR1 is SGHDT and CDR2 is YYEEEE in the germline V gene. V lost 0 bases, J lost 4 bases, and 0 bases stayed unmatched. CDR3 length equals 14 residues. The CDR3 sequence is CASSLGTGGNTIYF. The CDR3 nucleotides read TGTGCCAGCAGCTTGGGGACAGGGGGAAACACCATATATTTT.

This CDR3 reads CASSEGLGQGFGTEAFF. Written as DNA, the CDR3 is TGCGCCAGCAGTGAAGGTCTGGGCCAGGGCTTTGGCACTGAAGCTTTCTTT. The V call is TRBV10-2, the J call TRBJ1-1, with D perhaps TRBD1 (5 bases). Trimming removed 3 bases from V and 4 bases from J, with 21 bases in between. Looked up from germline, CDR1 is WSHSY and CDR2 is SAAADI. This CDR3 contains 17 residues.

Comments on this clone: This sample also contains other DNA sequences that code for the same CDR3. V and J are TRBV11-2 and TRBJ2-5; no definite D call. This CDR3 comprises 12 residues. The V gene lost 0 bases and the J gene lost 5 bases, with 4 bases spanning the gap. The germline CDR1 and CDR2 sequences are SGHAT and FQNNGV. CDR3 in amino acids: CASSLEGETQYF. In DNA form, the CDR3 reads TGTGCCAGCAGCTTAGAGGGCGAGACCCAGTACTTC.

The chain is built from TRBV29-1 and TRBJ2-4, with TRBD1 matching 7 bases. The V segment lost 3 bases and the J segment 15 bases; nucleotides outside the gene matches: 8. Germline values: CDR1 SQVTM, CDR2 ANQGSEA. The CDR3 covers 11 residues. The CDR3 coding sequence is TGCAGCGTTGAGTTGGGACAGCGTGGGTACTTC. Translation gives CSVELGQRGYF.

This sequence joins TRBV5-6 and TRBJ2-5; 11 nucleotides line up with TRBD1. CDR1 is SGHDT and CDR2 is YYEEEE in the germline V gene. The length of the CDR3 is 16 residues. V was clipped by 0 bases and J by 4 bases; unmatched bases: 5. The CDR3 here is CASSLVGQGAGETQYF. DNA of the CDR3: TGTGCCAGCAGCTTGGTCGGACAGGGGGCAGGAGAGACCCAGTACTTC.

The chain carries TRBV5-1 and TRBJ2-7; D is perhaps TRBD1 or TRBD2 (5 bases each). V was pared by 4 bases and J by 2 bases, with 10 bases between. This CDR3 is built from 13 residues. Per the germline V gene, CDR1 is SGHRS and CDR2 is YFSETQ. The CDR3 DNA reads TGCGCCAGCAGCACGGGACGTCCCTACGAGCAGTACTTC. This encodes CASSTGRPYEQYF.

J is TRBJ1-3 and V is TRBV6-5; 7 positions agree with TRBD1. CDR1 is MNHEY and CDR2 is SVGAGI in the germline V gene. CDR3 length: 15 residues. Trimming took 4 bases from V and 2 from J; bases not matched to a gene: 5. The chain's CDR3 is CASSSQGLTGNTIYF. DNA of the CDR3: TGTGCCAGCAGTTCACAGGGGCTTACTGGAAACACCATATATTTT.